Listed below are T cell receptor beta chains from one sample, sequenced in a study of CD8+CD57+ T cells in acquired aplastic anemia. TCRdb recomputed calls from the reads with MiXCR, one row per CDR3 protein. The table lists some 200,000 distinct CDR3 sequences, approximately 60% of them singletons. Specimen: sorted CD4+, CD8+, or CD8+CD57+ T cells (not recorded which) from PBMCs. These receptors were taken from a human donor in good health. Both conserved end residues are part of each CDR3. The D gene is left open where the match is weak. Not all rows give a size; the values are once, few, many and, for expanded clones, a class.

NA	TRBV6-5	TRBJ2-5	TRBD2	CASTPGTSGGQETQYF	TGTGCCAGCACCCCGGGGACTAGCGGGGGGCAAGAGACCCAGTACTTC
NA	TRBV7-3	TRBJ2-1	NA	CASSPQAVNEQFF	TGTGCCAGCAGCCCACAAGCCGTCAATGAGCAGTTCTTC
many	TRBV5-1	TRBJ2-7	NA	CASSIGFGQNSYEQYF	TGCGCCAGCAGCATTGGGTTTGGACAGAATTCCTACGAGCAGTACTTC
many	TRBV11-2	TRBJ2-1	NA	CASSLGAGQFVDEQFF	TGTGCCAGCAGCTTAGGGGCAGGACAGTTCGTCGATGAGCAGTTCTTC
NA	TRBV5-1	TRBJ1-1	NA	CASSPLAGKNTEAFF	TGCGCCAGCAGCCCCCTCGCGGGAAAGAACACTGAAGCTTTCTTT
NA	TRBV20-1	TRBJ1-5	TRBD1	CSVKDRVYGQPQHF	TGCAGTGTTAAGGACAGGGTTTATGGTCAGCCCCAGCATTTT
many	TRBV5-8	TRBJ1-1	NA	CASSLGGTPKGNTEAFF	TGTGCCAGCAGCTTGGGCGGGACCCCCAAAGGGAACACTGAAGCTTTCTTT
few	TRBV10-3	TRBJ1-1	TRBD1	CAIREGQRNTEAFF	TGTGCCATCAGAGAGGGACAGCGGAACACTGAAGCTTTCTTT
NA	TRBV9	TRBJ2-7	TRBD2	CASRWTSGRGEQYF	TGTGCCAGCAGGTGGACTAGCGGGAGGGGTGAGCAGTACTTC
many	TRBV5-8	TRBJ1-5	NA	CASSPTPWGADLNQPQHF	TGTGCCAGCAGCCCCACCCCGTGGGGGGCAGACCTCAATCAGCCCCAGCATTTT
NA	TRBV15	TRBJ2-7	TRBD2	CATSRTIAGGLGEQYF	TGTGCCACCAGCAGGACGATAGCGGGAGGCCTTGGCGAGCAGTACTTC
NA	TRBV6-2/TRBV6-3	TRBJ2-7	NA	CASTYHTGYEQYF	TGTGCCAGCACTTATCATACAGGGTACGAGCAGTACTTC
many	TRBV4-2	TRBJ2-1	NA	CASSLEGEWEQFF	TGTGCCAGCAGCCTCGAGGGGGAGTGGGAGCAGTTCTTC
NA	TRBV24-1	TRBJ2-2	NA	CATSDAGPMNTGELFF	TGTGCCACCAGTGATGCCGGGCCAATGAACACCGGGGAGCTGTTTTTT
few	TRBV6-4	TRBJ2-7	NA	CASSDRVVYEQYF	TGTGCCAGCAGTGACAGGGTAGTTTACGAGCAGTACTTC
few	TRBV7-9	TRBJ2-2	NA	CASSLVGGDNTGELFF	TGTGCCAGCAGCTTAGTTGGCGGGGACAATACCGGGGAGCTGTTTTTT
NA	TRBV19	TRBJ2-1	TRBD2	CASSIGAGVGNEQFF	TGTGCCAGTAGTATAGGAGCGGGAGTGGGCAATGAGCAGTTCTTC
few	TRBV29-1	TRBJ2-1	TRBD2	CSVPDSGLYYNYEQFF	TGCAGCGTTCCTGATTCGGGACTATACTATAACTATGAGCAGTTCTTC
NA	TRBV7-9	TRBJ1-5	NA	CASSLHGGVEQPQHF	TGTGCCAGCAGCTTACACGGGGGAGTGGAGCAGCCCCAGCATTTT
NA	TRBV7-3	TRBJ2-2	NA	CASSLYGNGELFF	TGTGCCAGCAGCTTATATGGGAACGGGGAGCTGTTTTTT
few	TRBV2	TRBJ2-7	TRBD1	CASTEDRTIYEQYF	TGTGCCAGCACTGAGGACAGGACCATCTACGAGCAGTACTTC
NA	TRBV15	TRBJ1-4	NA	CATSRDLGEKLFF	TGTGCCACCAGCAGAGATCTGGGTGAAAAACTGTTTTTT
many	TRBV9	TRBJ2-7	NA	CASSVEGSYEQYF	TGTGCCAGCAGCGTGGAGGGCTCCTACGAGCAGTACTTC
NA	TRBV6-2/TRBV6-3	TRBJ1-5	NA	CASSYLGIGDKPQHF	TGTGCCAGCAGTTACCTAGGGATCGGGGATAAGCCCCAGCATTTT
many	TRBV9	TRBJ1-2	TRBD1	CASSSTGVQTYGYTF	TGTGCCAGCAGCTCGACAGGGGTTCAGACCTATGGCTACACCTTC
NA	TRBV5-6	TRBJ2-7	TRBD2	CASSLGGTSYEQYF	TGTGCCAGCAGCTTGGGGGGGACTAGCTACGAGCAGTACTTC
NA	TRBV27	TRBJ2-2	NA	CASSSPTGELFF	TGTGCCAGCAGTTCCCCCACCGGGGAGCTGTTTTTT